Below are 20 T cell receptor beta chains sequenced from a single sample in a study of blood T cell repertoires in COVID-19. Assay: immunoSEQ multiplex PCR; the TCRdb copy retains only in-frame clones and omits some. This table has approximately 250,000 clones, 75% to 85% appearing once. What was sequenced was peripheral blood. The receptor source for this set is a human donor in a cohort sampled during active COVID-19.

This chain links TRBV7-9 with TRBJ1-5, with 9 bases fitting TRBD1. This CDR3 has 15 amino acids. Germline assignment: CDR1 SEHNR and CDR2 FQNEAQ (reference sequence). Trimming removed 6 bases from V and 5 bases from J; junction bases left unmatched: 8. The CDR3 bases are TGTGCCAGCAGGCCGGGACAGGGTGTGGATCAGCCCCAGCATTTT. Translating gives CASRPGQGVDQPQHF.

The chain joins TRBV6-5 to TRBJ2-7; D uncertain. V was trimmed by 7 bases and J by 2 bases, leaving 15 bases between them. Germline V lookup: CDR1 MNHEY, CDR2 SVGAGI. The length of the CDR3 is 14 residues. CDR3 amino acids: CASKLSSDTYEQYF. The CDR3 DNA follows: TGTGCCAGCAAATTGTCCAGCGATACCTACGAGCAGTACTTC.

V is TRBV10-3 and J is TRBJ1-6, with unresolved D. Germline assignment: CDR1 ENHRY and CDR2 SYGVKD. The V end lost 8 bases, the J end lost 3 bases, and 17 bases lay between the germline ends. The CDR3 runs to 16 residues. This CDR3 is CAIAEMESGYNSPLHF. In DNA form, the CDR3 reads TGTGCCATCGCGGAAATGGAGTCCGGCTATAATTCACCCCTCCACTTT.

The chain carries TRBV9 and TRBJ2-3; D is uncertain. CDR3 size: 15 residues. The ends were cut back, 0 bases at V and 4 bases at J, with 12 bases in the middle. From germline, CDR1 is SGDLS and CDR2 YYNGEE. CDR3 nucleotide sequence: TGTGCCAGCAGCGTAGCTGGAACTACCCCAGATACGCAGTATTTT. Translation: CASSVAGTTPDTQYF.

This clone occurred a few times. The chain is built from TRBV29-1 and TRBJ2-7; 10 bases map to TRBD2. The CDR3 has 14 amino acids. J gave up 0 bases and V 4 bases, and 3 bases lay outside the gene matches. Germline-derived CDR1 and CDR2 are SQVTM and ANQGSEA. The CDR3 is CSVGGTSVSYEQYF. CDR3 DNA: TGCAGCGTTGGAGGGACTAGCGTCTCCTACGAGCAGTACTTC.

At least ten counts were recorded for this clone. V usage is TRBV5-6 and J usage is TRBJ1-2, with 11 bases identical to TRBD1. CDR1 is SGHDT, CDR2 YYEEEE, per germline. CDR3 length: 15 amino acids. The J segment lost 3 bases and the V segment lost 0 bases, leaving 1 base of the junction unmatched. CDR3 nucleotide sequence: TGTGCCAGCAGCTTGGTGGGACAGGGGGACTATGGCTACACCTTC. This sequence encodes CASSLVGQGDYGYTF. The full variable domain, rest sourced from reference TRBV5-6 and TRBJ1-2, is DAGVTQSPTHLIKTRGQQVTLRCSPKSGHDTVSWYQQALGQGPQFIFQYYEEEERQRGNFPDRFSGHQFPNYSSELNVNALLLGDSALYLCASSLVGQGDYGYTFGSGTRLTVV.

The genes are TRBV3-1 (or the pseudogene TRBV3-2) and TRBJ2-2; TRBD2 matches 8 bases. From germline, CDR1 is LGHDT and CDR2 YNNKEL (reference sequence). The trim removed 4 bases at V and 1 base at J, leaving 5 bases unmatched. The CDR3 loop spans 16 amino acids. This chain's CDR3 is CASSRWLAGNTGELFF. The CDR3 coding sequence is TGTGCCAGCAGCCGATGGCTAGCGGGGAACACCGGGGAGCTGTTTTTT.

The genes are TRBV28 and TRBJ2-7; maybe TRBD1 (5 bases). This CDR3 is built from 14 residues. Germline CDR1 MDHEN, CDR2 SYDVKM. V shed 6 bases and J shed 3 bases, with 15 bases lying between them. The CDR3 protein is CASSPQQAGYEQYF. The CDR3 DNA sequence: TGTGCCAGCAGCCCCCAACAGGCCGGCTACGAGCAGTACTTC. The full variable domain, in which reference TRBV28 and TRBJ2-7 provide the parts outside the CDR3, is DVKVTQSSRYLVKRTGEKVFLECVQDMDHENMFWYRQDPGLGLRLIYFSYDVKMKEKGDIPEGYSVSREKKERFSLILESASTNQTSMYLCASSPQQAGYEQYFGPGTRLTVT.

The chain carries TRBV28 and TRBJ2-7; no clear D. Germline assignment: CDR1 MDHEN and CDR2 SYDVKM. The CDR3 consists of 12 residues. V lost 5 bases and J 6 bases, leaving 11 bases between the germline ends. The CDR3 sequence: CASSELGTEQYF. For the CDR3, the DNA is TGTGCCAGCAGTGAGCTGGGCACCGAGCAGTACTTC.

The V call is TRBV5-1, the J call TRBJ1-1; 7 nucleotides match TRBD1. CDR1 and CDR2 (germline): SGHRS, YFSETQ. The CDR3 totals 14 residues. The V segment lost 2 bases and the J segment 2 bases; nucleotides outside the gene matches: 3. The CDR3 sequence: CASSFGTANTEAFF. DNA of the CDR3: TGCGCCAGCAGCTTCGGGACAGCCAACACTGAAGCTTTCTTT.

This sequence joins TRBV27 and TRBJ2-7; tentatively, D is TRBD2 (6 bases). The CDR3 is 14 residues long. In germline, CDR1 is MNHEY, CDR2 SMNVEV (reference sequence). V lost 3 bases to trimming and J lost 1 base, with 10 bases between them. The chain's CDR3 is CASSFREQSYEQYF. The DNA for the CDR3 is TGTGCCAGCAGTTTTCGGGAGCAGTCCTACGAGCAGTACTTC.

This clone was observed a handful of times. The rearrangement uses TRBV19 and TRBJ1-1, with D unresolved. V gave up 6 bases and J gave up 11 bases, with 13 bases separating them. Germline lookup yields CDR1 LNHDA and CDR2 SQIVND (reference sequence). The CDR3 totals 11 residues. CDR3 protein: CASSERGPAFF. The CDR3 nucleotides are TGTGCCAGTAGCGAACGTGGGCCCGCTTTCTTT. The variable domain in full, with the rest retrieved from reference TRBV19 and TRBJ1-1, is DGGITQSPKYLFRKEGQNVTLSCEQNLNHDAMYWYRQDPGQGLRLIYYSQIVNDFQKGDIAEGYSVSREKKESFPLTVTSAQKNPTAFYLCASSERGPAFFGQGTRLTVV.

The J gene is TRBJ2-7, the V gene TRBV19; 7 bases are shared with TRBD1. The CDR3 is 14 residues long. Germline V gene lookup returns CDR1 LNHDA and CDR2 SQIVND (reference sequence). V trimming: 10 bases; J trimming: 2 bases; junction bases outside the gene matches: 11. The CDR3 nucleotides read TGTGCCACCTATACTGACAGGGCACCCTACGAGCAGTACTTC. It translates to CATYTDRAPYEQYF.

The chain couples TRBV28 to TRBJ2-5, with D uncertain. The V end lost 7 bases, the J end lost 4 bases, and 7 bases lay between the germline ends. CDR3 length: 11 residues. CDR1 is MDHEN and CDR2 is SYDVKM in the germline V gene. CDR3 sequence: CASTSGETQYF. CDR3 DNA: TGTGCCAGCACTTCGGGAGAGACCCAGTACTTC.

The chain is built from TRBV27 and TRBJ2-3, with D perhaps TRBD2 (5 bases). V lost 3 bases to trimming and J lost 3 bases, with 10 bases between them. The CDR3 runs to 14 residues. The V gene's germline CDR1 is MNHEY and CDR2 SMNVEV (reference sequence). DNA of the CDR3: TGTGCCAGCAGTTTTCGGCTAGCTACAGATACGCAGTATTTT. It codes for CASSFRLATDTQYF.

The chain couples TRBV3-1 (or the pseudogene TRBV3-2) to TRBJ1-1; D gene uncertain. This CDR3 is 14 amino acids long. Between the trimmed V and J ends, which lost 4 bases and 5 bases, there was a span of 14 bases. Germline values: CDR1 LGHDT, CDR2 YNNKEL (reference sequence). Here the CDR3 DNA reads TGTGCCAGCAGCCCCGGTTGGTTACAGACTGAAGCTTTCTTT. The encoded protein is CASSPGWLQTEAFF.

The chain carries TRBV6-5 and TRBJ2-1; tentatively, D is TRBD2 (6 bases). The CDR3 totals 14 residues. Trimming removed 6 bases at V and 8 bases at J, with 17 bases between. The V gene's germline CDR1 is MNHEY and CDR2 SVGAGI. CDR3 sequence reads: CASSVGTSLHEQFF. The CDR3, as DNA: TGTGCCAGCAGCGTCGGGACTTCCCTCCATGAGCAGTTCTTC.

CDR3 nucleotides: TGTGCCAGCCAGCGGATGATGGTAGAAAAACTGTTTTTT. Its translation is CASQRMMVEKLFF. The V and J genes are TRBV6-5 and TRBJ1-4; D is uncertain. The CDR3 consists of 13 residues. Trimming removed 8 bases at V and 8 bases at J, with 15 bases between. Germline-derived CDR1 and CDR2 are MNHEY and SVGAGI.

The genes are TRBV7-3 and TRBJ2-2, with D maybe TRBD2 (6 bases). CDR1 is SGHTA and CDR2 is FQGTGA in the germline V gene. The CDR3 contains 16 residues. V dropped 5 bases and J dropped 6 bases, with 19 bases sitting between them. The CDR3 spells CASSPTSRPGAGELFF. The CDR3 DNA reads TGTGCCAGCAGCCCAACCTCCAGACCGGGGGCCGGGGAGCTGTTTTTT. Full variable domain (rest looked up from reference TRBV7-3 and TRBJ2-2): GAGVSQTPSNKVTEKGKYVELRCDPISGHTALYWYRQSLGQGPEFLIYFQGTGAADDSGLPNDRFFAVRPEGSVSTLKIQRTERGDSAVYLCASSPTSRPGAGELFFGEGSRLTVL.

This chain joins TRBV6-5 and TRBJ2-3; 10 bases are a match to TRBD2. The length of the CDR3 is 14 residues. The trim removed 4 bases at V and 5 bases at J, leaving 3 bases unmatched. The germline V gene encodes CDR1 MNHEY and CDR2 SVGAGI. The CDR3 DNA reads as TGTGCCAGCAGTTCTAGCGGGGGAGGAGATACGCAGTATTTT. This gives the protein CASSSSGGGDTQYF.